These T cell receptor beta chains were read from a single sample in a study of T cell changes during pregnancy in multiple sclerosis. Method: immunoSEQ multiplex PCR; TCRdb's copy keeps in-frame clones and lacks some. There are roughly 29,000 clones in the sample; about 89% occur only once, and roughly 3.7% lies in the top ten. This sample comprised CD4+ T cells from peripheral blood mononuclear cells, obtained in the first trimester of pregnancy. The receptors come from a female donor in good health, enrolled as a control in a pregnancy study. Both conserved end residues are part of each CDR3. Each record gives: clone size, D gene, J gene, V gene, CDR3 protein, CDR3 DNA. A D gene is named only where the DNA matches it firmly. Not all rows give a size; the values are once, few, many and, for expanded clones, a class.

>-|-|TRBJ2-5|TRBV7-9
CASSLRDRETQYF
TGTGCCAGCAGCTTGAGGGATAGGGAGACCCAGTACTTC
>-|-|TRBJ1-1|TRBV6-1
CASSEAPGTEAFF
TGTGCCAGCAGTGAAGCCCCCGGCACTGAAGCTTTCTTT
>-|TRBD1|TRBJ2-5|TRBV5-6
CASSSVDREETQYF
TGTGCCAGCAGCTCCGTGGACAGGGAAGAGACCCAGTACTTC
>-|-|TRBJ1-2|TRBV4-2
CASSTRPGGNYGYTF
TGTGCCAGCAGCACCCGACCTGGCGGAAACTATGGCTACACCTTC
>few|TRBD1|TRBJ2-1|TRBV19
CASNRGLDNEQFF
TGTGCCAGTAACAGGGGGCTAGACAATGAGCAGTTCTTC
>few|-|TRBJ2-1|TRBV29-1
CSVEGGSNEQFF
TGCAGCGTTGAAGGCGGATCCAATGAGCAGTTCTTC
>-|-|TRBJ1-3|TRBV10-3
CAMKEADAANTIYF
TGTGCCATGAAGGAGGCCGATGCAGCTAACACCATATATTTT
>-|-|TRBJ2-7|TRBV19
CASSFAIAYEQYF
TGTGCCAGTAGTTTCGCGATTGCCTACGAGCAGTACTTC
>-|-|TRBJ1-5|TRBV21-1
CASSKGGRGKPQHF
TGTGCCAGCAGCAAAGGGGGGAGGGGAAAGCCCCAGCATTTT
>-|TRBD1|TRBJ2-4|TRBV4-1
CASSQGTGQKNIQYF
TGCGCCAGCAGCCAAGGGACAGGACAAAAAAACATTCAGTACTTC
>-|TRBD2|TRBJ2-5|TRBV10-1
CASSGLGHETQYF
TGCGCCAGCTCGGGACTAGGGCATGAGACCCAGTACTTC
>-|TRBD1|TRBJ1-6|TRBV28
CASRFNTGEVGSYNSPLHF
TGTGCCAGCAGATTCAATACAGGGGAGGTAGGCTCCTATAATTCACCCCTCCACTTT
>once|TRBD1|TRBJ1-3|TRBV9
CASSVSTQGALGNTIYF
TGTGCCAGCAGCGTATCTACACAGGGGGCGCTTGGAAACACCATATATTTT
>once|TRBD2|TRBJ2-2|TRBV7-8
CASRRGGRTARGTGELFF
TGTGCCAGCCGCCGGGGGGGGCGAACCGCCCGGGGCACCGGGGAGCTGTTTTTT
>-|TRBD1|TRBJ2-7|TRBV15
CATSPDRVLVEQYF
TGTGCCACCAGCCCCGACAGGGTATTAGTCGAGCAGTACTTC
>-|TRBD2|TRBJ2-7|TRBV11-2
CASIGGVAYEQYF
TGTGCCAGCATCGGGGGGGTTGCCTACGAGCAGTACTTC
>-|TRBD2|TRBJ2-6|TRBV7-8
CASSPIRGVGANVLTF
TGTGCCAGCAGCCCTATACGGGGGGTTGGGGCCAACGTCCTGACTTTC
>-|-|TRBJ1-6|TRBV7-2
CASSLPEALSPLHF
TGTGCCAGCAGCTTACCTGAAGCCCTATCACCCCTCCACTTT
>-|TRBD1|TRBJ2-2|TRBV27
CASSTRQGRNTGELFF
TGTGCCAGCAGTACCCGACAGGGGAGGAACACCGGGGAGCTGTTTTTT
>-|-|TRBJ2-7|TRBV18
CASSQTLHRETSVYEQYF
TGTGCCAGCTCACAAACACTCCACCGTGAGACTAGTGTCTACGAGCAGTACTTC
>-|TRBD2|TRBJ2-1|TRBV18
CASSRTGGRSHEQFF
TGTGCCAGCTCCAGGACGGGAGGGCGAAGCCATGAGCAGTTCTTC
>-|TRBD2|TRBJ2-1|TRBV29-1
CSVSGRAYNEQFF
TGCAGCGTAAGCGGGAGGGCCTACAATGAGCAGTTCTTC
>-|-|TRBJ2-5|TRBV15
CATGRGGETQYF
TGTGCCACCGGAAGGGGAGGAGAGACCCAGTACTTC
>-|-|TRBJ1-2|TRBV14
CASSQDPSRGGSGYTF
TGTGCCAGCAGCCAAGATCCCAGCAGGGGAGGGTCCGGCTACACCTTC
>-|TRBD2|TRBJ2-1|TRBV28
CASSPQRAGGQNEQFF
TGTGCCAGCAGTCCCCAGCGGGCGGGGGGGCAGAATGAGCAGTTCTTC
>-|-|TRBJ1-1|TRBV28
CASSLLGRNTEAFF
TGTGCCAGCAGTTTATTGGGGCGGAACACTGAAGCTTTCTTT
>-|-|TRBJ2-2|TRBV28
CASSHRYYTGELFF
TGTGCCAGCAGTCACCGTTACTACACCGGGGAGCTGTTTTTT
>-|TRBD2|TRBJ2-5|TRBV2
CASSGGLAGGQETQYF
TGTGCCAGCAGTGGGGGGCTAGCGGGGGGGCAAGAGACCCAGTACTTC